Listed below are T cell receptor beta chains from one sample, sequenced in a study of T cell responses to AZD1222 COVID-19 vaccine. Profiling relied on immunoSEQ multiplex PCR, and the TCRdb table lists in-frame clones only, not all of them. The sample has roughly 150,000 clones, 80% to 90% seen once. Specimen: peripheral blood, collected on day 0 of AZD1222 vaccination. These receptor sequences come from an adult in good health. The CDR3 runs from the conserved cysteine through the conserved F or W. The D gene is left open where the match is weak. Part of the rows lack a size; the others show once, few, many or a class for expanded clones.

J gene: TRBJ2-5
clone size: NA
D gene: NA
V gene: TRBV7-2
CDR3 DNA: TGTGCCAGCAGCTTATGGGGTTCCCGGGAGACCCAGTACTTC
CDR3 protein: CASSLWGSRETQYF

J gene: TRBJ1-1
clone size: few
D gene: TRBD1
V gene: TRBV18
CDR3 DNA: TGTGCCAGCCAAGGACAGGGGGTAGACACTGAAGCTTTCTTT
CDR3 protein: CASQGQGVDTEAFF

J gene: TRBJ1-5
clone size: NA
D gene: NA
V gene: TRBV7-3
CDR3 DNA: TGTGCCAGCAGCTTAAGCGGGTCGGTGCAGCCCCAGCATTTT
CDR3 protein: CASSLSGSVQPQHF

J gene: TRBJ1-1
clone size: NA
D gene: NA
V gene: TRBV19
CDR3 DNA: TGTGCCAGTAGTTACCCTACAGGCCTTGAAGCTTTCTTT
CDR3 protein: CASSYPTGLEAFF

J gene: TRBJ1-4
clone size: NA
D gene: NA
V gene: TRBV7-2
CDR3 DNA: TGTGCCAGCAGCTTAATTGGGACTAATGAAAAACTGTTTTTT
CDR3 protein: CASSLIGTNEKLFF

J gene: TRBJ2-2
clone size: NA
D gene: NA
V gene: TRBV5-1
CDR3 DNA: TGCGCCAGCAGCCCACCCATTAACACCGGGGAGCTGTTTTTT
CDR3 protein: CASSPPINTGELFF

J gene: TRBJ1-2
clone size: NA
D gene: NA
V gene: TRBV6-2/TRBV6-3
CDR3 DNA: TGTGCCAGCAGTTCCGGACTCTCAAGGGGCTACACCTTC
CDR3 protein: CASSSGLSRGYTF

J gene: TRBJ1-4
clone size: NA
D gene: NA
V gene: TRBV27
CDR3 DNA: TGTGCCAGCAGTTTCCGAGGGTTGTTTGAGGAAAAACTGTTTTTT
CDR3 protein: CASSFRGLFEEKLFF

J gene: TRBJ2-1
clone size: NA
D gene: NA
V gene: TRBV19
CDR3 DNA: TGTGCCAGTACCCCCAGCCGTTCTCGGGAGAGGGGCTCCTACAATGAGCAGTTCTTC
CDR3 protein: CASTPSRSRERGSYNEQFF

J gene: TRBJ1-2
clone size: few
D gene: TRBD1
V gene: TRBV27
CDR3 DNA: TGTGCCAGCAGACGTTCCCTCCCCTTGGGACAGGGCGGCTACACCTTC
CDR3 protein: CASRRSLPLGQGGYTF

J gene: TRBJ2-7
clone size: NA
D gene: NA
V gene: TRBV10-3
CDR3 DNA: TGTGCCATCAGTGATCCTCGGGCCGGTTTGGACGAGCAGTACTTC
CDR3 protein: CAISDPRAGLDEQYF

J gene: TRBJ1-4
clone size: NA
D gene: NA
V gene: TRBV27
CDR3 DNA: TGTGCCAGCAGTTCGAGGCCCGCAACTAATGAAAAACTGTTTTTT
CDR3 protein: CASSSRPATNEKLFF

J gene: TRBJ2-5
clone size: NA
D gene: TRBD2
V gene: TRBV7-3
CDR3 DNA: TGTGCCAGCAGCCATCTAGCGGGAGGGCCGAGTCGGGAGACCCAGTACTTC
CDR3 protein: CASSHLAGGPSRETQYF

J gene: TRBJ1-4
clone size: few
D gene: TRBD1
V gene: TRBV5-8
CDR3 DNA: TGTGCCAGCAGGAGGGGACAGGGGGTCGTTTTTGAAAAACTGTTTTTT
CDR3 protein: CASRRGQGVVFEKLFF

J gene: TRBJ1-4
clone size: NA
D gene: TRBD1
V gene: TRBV11-2
CDR3 DNA: TGTGCCAGCAGCCCGAGGACAGGGGGTTACAGGGAAAAACTGTTTTTT
CDR3 protein: CASSPRTGGYREKLFF

J gene: TRBJ2-7
clone size: NA
D gene: NA
V gene: TRBV5-8
CDR3 DNA: TGTGCCAGCAGCTTGGAGGGGGCCTACGAGCAGTACTTC
CDR3 protein: CASSLEGAYEQYF

J gene: TRBJ2-3
clone size: NA
D gene: NA
V gene: TRBV9
CDR3 DNA: TGTGCCAGCAGCGTAGGTGGTAGTCGCGTAGCAGATACGCAGTATTTT
CDR3 protein: CASSVGGSRVADTQYF

J gene: TRBJ2-6
clone size: NA
D gene: NA
V gene: TRBV11-2
CDR3 DNA: TGTGCCAGCAGCCCCAGCTCAGACTCTGGGGCCAACGTCCTGACTTTC
CDR3 protein: CASSPSSDSGANVLTF